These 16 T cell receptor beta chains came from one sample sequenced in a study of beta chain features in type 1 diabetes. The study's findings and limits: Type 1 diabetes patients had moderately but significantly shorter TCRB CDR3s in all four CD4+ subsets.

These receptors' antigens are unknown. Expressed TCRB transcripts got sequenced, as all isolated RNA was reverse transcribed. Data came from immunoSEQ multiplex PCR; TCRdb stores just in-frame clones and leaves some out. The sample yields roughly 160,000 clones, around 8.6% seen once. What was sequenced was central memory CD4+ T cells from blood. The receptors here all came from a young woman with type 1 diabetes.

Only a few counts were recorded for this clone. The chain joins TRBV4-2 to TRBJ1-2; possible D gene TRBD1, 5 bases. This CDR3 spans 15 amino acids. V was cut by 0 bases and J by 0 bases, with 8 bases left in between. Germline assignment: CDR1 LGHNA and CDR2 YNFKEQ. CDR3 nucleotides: TGTGCCAGCAGCCAAGAGGACAACGCTAACTATGGCTACACCTTC. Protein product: CASSQEDNANYGYTF.

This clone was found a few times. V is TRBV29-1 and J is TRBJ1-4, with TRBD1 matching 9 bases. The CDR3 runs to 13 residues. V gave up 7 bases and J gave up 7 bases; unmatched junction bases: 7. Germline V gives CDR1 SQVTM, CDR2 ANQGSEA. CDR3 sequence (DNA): TGCAGCGCACCGGGACAGGGAGGTGAAAAACTGTTTTTT. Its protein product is CSAPGQGGEKLFF.

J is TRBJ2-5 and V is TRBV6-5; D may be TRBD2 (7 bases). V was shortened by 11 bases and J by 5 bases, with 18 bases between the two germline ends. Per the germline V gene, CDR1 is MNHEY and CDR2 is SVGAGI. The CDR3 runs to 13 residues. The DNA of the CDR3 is TGTGCCTCAAAGGGGGAGGGCAAGGAGACCCAGTACTTC. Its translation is CASKGEGKETQYF.

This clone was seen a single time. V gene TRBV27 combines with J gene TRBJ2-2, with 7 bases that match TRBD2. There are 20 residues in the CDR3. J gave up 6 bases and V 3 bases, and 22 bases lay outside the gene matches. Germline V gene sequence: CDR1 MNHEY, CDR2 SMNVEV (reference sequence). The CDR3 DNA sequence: TGTGCCAGCAGTTTGAGTGTGGGGAGCGGGATCCGGCTAAACCCCGGGGAGCTGTTTTTT. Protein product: CASSLSVGSGIRLNPGELFF.

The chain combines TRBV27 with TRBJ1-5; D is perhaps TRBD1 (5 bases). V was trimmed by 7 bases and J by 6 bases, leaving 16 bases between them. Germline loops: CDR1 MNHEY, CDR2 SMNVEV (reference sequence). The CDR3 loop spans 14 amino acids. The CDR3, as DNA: TGTGCCAGCACCCCTCGACAGAGGAGTCAGCCCCAGCATTTT. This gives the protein CASTPRQRSQPQHF.

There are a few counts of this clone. The CDR3: CASSADRGDIQYF. The CDR3 bases are TGTGCCAGCAGCGCGGACAGGGGGGACATTCAGTACTTC. The genes are TRBV5-4 and TRBJ2-4, with 10 nucleotides matching TRBD1. Germline V lookup: CDR1 SGHNT, CDR2 YYREEE (reference sequence). The ends lost 4 bases at V and 8 bases at J; junction bases unmatched: 3. This CDR3 spans 13 amino acids.

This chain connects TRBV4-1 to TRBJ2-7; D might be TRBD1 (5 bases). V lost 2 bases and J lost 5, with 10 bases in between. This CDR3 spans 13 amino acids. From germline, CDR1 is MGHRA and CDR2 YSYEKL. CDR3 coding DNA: TGCGCCAGCAGCCAACAGGGTGCGGACGAGCAGTACTTC. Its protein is CASSQQGADEQYF.

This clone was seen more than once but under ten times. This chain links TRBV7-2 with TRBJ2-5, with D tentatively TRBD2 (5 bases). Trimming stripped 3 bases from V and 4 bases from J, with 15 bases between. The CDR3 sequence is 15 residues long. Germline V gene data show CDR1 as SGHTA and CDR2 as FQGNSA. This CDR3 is CASSFRASGVETQYF. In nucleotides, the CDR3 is TGTGCCAGCAGCTTCCGGGCCTCCGGGGTAGAGACCCAGTACTTC.

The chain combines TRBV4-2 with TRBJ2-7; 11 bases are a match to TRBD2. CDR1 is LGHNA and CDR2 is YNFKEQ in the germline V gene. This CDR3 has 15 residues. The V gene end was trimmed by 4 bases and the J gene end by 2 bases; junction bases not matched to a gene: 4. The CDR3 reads CASSLGTSGTYEQYF. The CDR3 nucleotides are TGTGCCAGCAGCCTCGGGACTAGCGGTACCTACGAGCAGTACTTC.

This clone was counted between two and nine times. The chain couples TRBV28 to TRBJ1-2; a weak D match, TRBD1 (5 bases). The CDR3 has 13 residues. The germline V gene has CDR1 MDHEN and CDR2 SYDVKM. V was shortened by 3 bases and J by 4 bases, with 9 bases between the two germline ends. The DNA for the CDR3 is TGTGCCAGCAGTTTCTTAGGGGTCTATGGCTACACCTTC. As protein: CASSFLGVYGYTF.

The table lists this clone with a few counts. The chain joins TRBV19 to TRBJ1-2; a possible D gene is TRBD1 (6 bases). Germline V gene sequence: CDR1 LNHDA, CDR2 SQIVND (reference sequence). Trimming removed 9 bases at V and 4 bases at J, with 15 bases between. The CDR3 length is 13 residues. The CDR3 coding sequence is TGTGCCAGCCACAGGGAGGGAGGCTATGGCTACACCTTC. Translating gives CASHREGGYGYTF.

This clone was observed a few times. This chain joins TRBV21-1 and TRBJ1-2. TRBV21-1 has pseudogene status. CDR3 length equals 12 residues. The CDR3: CASSPGNYGYTF. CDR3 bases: TGTGCCAGTTCCCCGGGAAACTATGGCTACACCTTC.

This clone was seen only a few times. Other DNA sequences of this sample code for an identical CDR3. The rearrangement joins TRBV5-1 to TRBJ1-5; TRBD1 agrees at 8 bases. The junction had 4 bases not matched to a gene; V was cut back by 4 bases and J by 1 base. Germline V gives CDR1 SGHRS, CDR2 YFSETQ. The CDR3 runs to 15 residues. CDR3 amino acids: CASSPGQGSNQPQHF. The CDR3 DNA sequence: TGCGCCAGCAGCCCCGGACAGGGCAGCAATCAGCCCCAGCATTTT.

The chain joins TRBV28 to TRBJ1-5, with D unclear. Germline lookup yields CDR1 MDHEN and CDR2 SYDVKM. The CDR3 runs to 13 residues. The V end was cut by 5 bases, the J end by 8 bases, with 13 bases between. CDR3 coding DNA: TGTGCCAGCAGTCCTCCTAGTCTGGAGCCCCAGCATTTT. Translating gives CASSPPSLEPQHF.

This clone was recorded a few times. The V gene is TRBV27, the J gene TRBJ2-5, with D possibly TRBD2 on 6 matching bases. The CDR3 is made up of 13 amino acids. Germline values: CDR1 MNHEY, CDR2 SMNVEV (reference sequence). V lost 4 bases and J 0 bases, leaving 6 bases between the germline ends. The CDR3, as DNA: TGTGCCAGCAGTTGGACTAACCAAGAGACCCAGTACTTC. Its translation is CASSWTNQETQYF.

CDR3 residues: CASRIRGAGTGVSNEQFF. Written as DNA, the CDR3 is TGTGCCAGCAGGATCAGGGGGGCCGGGACAGGGGTGTCCAATGAGCAGTTCTTC. The chain couples TRBV11-3 to TRBJ2-1, with TRBD1 matching over 10 bases. The CDR3 covers 18 residues. Trimming took 6 bases from V and 6 from J; bases not matched to a gene: 17. Germline loops: CDR1 SGHNT, CDR2 YENEEA.